The 5 T cell receptor beta chains in this list originate from one sample, sequenced in a study of blood T cell repertoires in COVID-19. Profiled with immunoSEQ multiplex PCR; TCRdb holds only in-frame clones, not every one. The repertoire holds tens of thousands of clones, with about 86% as singletons. The specimen was peripheral blood. The receptors come from a human donor in a cohort sampled during active COVID-19.

This clone was observed a single time. This chain links TRBV4-1 with TRBJ2-2; TRBD2 matches at 14 bases. The CDR3 has 18 amino acids. The J segment lost 6 bases and the V segment lost 3 bases, leaving 9 bases of the junction unmatched. The germline V gene has CDR1 MGHRA and CDR2 YSYEKL. The CDR3, as DNA: TGCGCCAGCAGCCAGATAAGACTAGCGGGGGGGTCATCCGGGGAGCTGTTTTTT. Its protein is CASSQIRLAGGSSGELFF.

This clone turned up a few times. This rearrangement joins TRBV9 to TRBJ1-6; D is perhaps TRBD1 (5 bases). The CDR3 consists of 15 residues. V shed 0 bases and J shed 3 bases, with 7 bases lying between them. Germline CDR1 and CDR2: SGDLS and YYNGEE. As DNA, the CDR3 is TGTGCCAGCAGCGTAGGGGGGGGCTATAATTCACCCCTCCACTTT. Translation: CASSVGGGYNSPLHF.

This chain connects TRBV5-5 to TRBJ2-1; 12 positions agree with TRBD2. The CDR3 covers 16 residues. Per germline, CDR1 SGHKS and CDR2 YYEKEE (reference sequence). After removal of 0 bases from V and 5 bases from J, the junction contained 3 bases not matched to a gene. The CDR3 nucleotides are TGTGCCAGCAGCTTGGATCTAGCGGGGGGGCACAATGAGCAGTTCTTC. This sequence encodes CASSLDLAGGHNEQFF.

This clone was counted a single time. The chain recombines TRBV6-5 with TRBJ2-7, with 7 bases lining up with TRBD1. V was pared by 0 bases and J by 0 bases, with 2 bases of the junction left unmatched. This CDR3 contains 15 residues. Germline V lookup: CDR1 MNHEY, CDR2 SVGAGI. CDR3 protein: CASSYSAGGSYEQYF. The CDR3 bases are TGTGCCAGCAGTTACTCCGCAGGGGGCTCCTACGAGCAGTACTTC.

This rearrangement joins TRBV10-3 to TRBJ2-2, with D possibly TRBD1 on 5 matching bases. The germline gives CDR1 ENHRY, CDR2 SYGVKD. The CDR3 has 15 residues. Trimming left V 7 bases short and J 1 base short, with 13 bases between. The CDR3 DNA sequence: TGTGCCATCAAACGGACAACCGAGAACACCGGGGAGCTGTTTTTT. Residues: CAIKRTTENTGELFF.